This T cell receptor (beta chain) was identified in a study of identical twins. Study-level points and caveats: Compared with models, monozygotic twins showed more out-of-frame TCR alpha sharing.

MiXCR, applied by TCRdb to the 5' RACE reads, yields one record per CDR3 protein. Here the sample spans about 500,000 distinct CDR3 sequences, roughly 13% being singletons. Every donor was a healthy Caucasian. The CDR3 is 15 amino acids. Germline V gene lookup returns CDR1 DFQATT and CDR2 SNEGSKA (reference sequence). J gave up 4 bases and V 2 bases, and 7 bases lay outside the gene matches. Details on this clonotype: What it recognizes is unknown.

This sample also belongs to another study, concerning yellow fever vaccine responses in identical twins.

V and J are TRBV20-1 and TRBJ2-2, with 7 bases fitting TRBD1. Specimen: CD4+ T cells sorted from blood. This TCR came from a woman aged 18 to 35 in good health. CDR3 loop: CSARPGQASTGELFF. CDR3 DNA: TGCAGTGCTAGACCTGGACAGGCGTCCACCGGGGAGCTGTTTTTT.